Following are 30 T cell receptor delta chains from one sample sequenced in a study of Vδ1+ human thymocytes. Study-wide results and limits: Thymic TRG and TRD repertoires appeared highly polyclonal.

Sequences come from RNA converted to cDNA by reverse transcription. Multiplex PCR used pooled V-gene forward primers and a constant-region reverse primer to amplify CDR3s. TCRdb reanalysed the multiplex PCR reads with CATT. The sample contains 45,000 to 60,000 delta-chain clones, about 15% of which appear only once. These receptors' antigens are unknown. The sequenced sample was Vdelta1+ gamma-delta thymocytes from the thymus. Subset given: FACS-sorted CD3+ TCRalphabeta- TCRVdelta1+ TCRVdelta2- thymocytes. The source of these receptors is a girl in the first two years of life who had congenital heart surgery.

This clone has just one count. The chain has TRDV1 and TRDJ1; the match to TRDD3 covers 7 bases. The CDR3 is made up of 20 amino acids. The germline CDR1 and CDR2 sequences are TSWWSYY and QGS. J gave up 5 bases and V 2 bases, and 23 bases lay outside the gene matches. The CDR3 loop reads CALGELRERVGGPSADKLIF. DNA of the CDR3: TGTGCTCTTGGGGAATTAAGGGAGCGTGTTGGGGGACCCTCGGCGGATAAACTCATCTTT.

This rearrangement joins TRDV1 to TRDJ1; D gene uncertain. Germline V gene lookup returns CDR1 TSWWSYY and CDR2 QGS. The CDR3 runs 13 residues. Trimming left V 4 bases short and J 3 bases short, with 9 bases between. The CDR3 region is CALGAGAADKLIF. The CDR3 DNA reads TGTGCTCTTGGGGCCGGAGCCGCCGATAAACTCATCTTT.

The table lists this clone with a few counts. This chain uses TRDV1 with TRDJ1; 8 bases align to TRDD3. CDR1 is TSWWSYY, CDR2 QGS, per germline. The trim removed 3 bases at V and 2 bases at J, leaving 32 bases unmatched. This CDR3 contains 24 residues. As DNA, the CDR3 is TGTGCTCTTGGGGATCCACCACGAGGCCTTCCCAACGACTGGGGGCTACTCGGGACCGATAAACTCATCTTT. Its protein product is CALGDPPRGLPNDWGLLGTDKLIF.

This clone turned up a few times. The chain employs TRDV1 and TRDJ2, with D perhaps TRDD2 (8 bases). The ends were cut back, 2 bases at V and 5 bases at J, with 36 bases in the middle. The CDR3 totals 23 residues. Germline V gene sequence: CDR1 TSWWSYY, CDR2 QGS. The DNA of the CDR3 is TGTGCTCTTGGGGAAGAAGGCCGCTTCCTACGCACTGGGGACACCACGGGAACAGCACAACTCTTCTTT. It encodes CALGEEGRFLRTGDTTGTAQLFF.

This clone was detected only a few times. The chain couples TRDV1 to TRDJ1, with a weak D call TRDD3 (6 bases). V lost 0 bases to trimming and J lost 0 bases, with 26 bases between them. The CDR3 length is 21 residues. Germline CDR1 reads TSWWSYY; CDR2 reads QGS. The CDR3 protein is CALGELSTRSSHWENTDKLIF. The CDR3 region has the DNA TGTGCTCTTGGGGAACTTTCGACCCGCAGCTCGCACTGGGAGAACACCGATAAACTCATCTTT.

This clone has only a few counts. V usage is TRDV1 and J usage is TRDJ1; 8 nucleotides line up with TRDD3. After removal of 2 bases from V and 1 base from J, the junction contained 15 bases not matched to a gene. Germline values: CDR1 TSWWSYY, CDR2 QGS. The CDR3 consists of 19 residues. The CDR3 spells CALGEGKIWWGIGTDKLIF. The DNA for the CDR3 is TGTGCTCTTGGGGAAGGTAAAATATGGTGGGGGATCGGCACCGATAAACTCATCTTT.

This clone is medium-sized (0.01 to 0.1%) by share. This chain connects TRAV29/DV5 to TRDJ1; 7 bases agree with TRDD3. This CDR3 contains 14 residues. Unmatched junction bases numbered 5, after V lost 0 bases and J lost 3 bases. From germline, CDR1 is NSMFDY and CDR2 ISSIKDK. CDR3 in DNA: TGTGCAGCAAGCGCGGAGGGATACCCCGATAAACTCATCTTT. Its protein is CAASAEGYPDKLIF.

The J gene is TRDJ1, the V gene TRDV2, with 10 bases lining up with TRDD3. V was clipped by 6 bases and J by 0 bases; unmatched bases: 12. Germline assignment: CDR1 GEAIGNYY and CDR2 EKD. This CDR3 is built from 17 residues. CDR3 in DNA: TGTGCCTGTAGGTTTGCGCTGGGGGATATGTACACCGATAAACTCATCTTT. Translating gives CACRFALGDMYTDKLIF.

V gene TRDV1 combines with J gene TRDJ1, with D tentatively TRDD2 (9 bases). The CDR3 contains 22 residues. CDR1 and CDR2 (germline): TSWWSYY, QGS. Trimming removed 7 bases at V and 2 bases at J, with 38 bases between. For the CDR3, the DNA is TGTGCTCTTGTGTGCGGTCCTTCCTACCTGGACTGGGGGGAAGGATGGACCGATAAACTCATCTTT. Protein sequence: CALVCGPSYLDWGEGWTDKLIF.

This clone was recorded a few times. A junction end diverges from the germline sequence, so it may reflect a read error. The rearrangement joins TRDV1 to TRDJ1; 13 bases are a match to TRDD3. Germline CDR1 TSWWSYY, CDR2 QGS. There are 19 residues in the CDR3. The CDR3 spells CALGWPSYWGIREADKLIF. DNA for the CDR3: TGTGCACTTGGGTGGCCCTCTTACTGGGGGATACGCGAGGCCGATAAACTCATCTTT.

This clone was counted only a few times. The chain uses TRDV2 and TRDJ1, with D perhaps TRDD3 (5 bases). The CDR3 has 14 amino acids. Per germline, CDR1 GEAIGNYY and CDR2 EKD. Trimming stripped 6 bases from V and 7 bases from J, with 20 bases between. The CDR3 region is CACRSRWRGFKLIF. Written as DNA, the CDR3 is TGTGCCTGTCGTAGTAGGTGGAGGGGGTTTAAACTCATCTTT.

Remarks on this clone: A read error may account for a junction end that differs from germline. The chain has TRDV2 and TRDJ1; D might be TRDD3 (6 bases). CDR3 length equals 18 residues. CDR1 GEAIGNYY and CDR2 EKD come from the germline V gene. The CDR3 spells CARDTEKSGGPTAKKLIF. The CDR3 nucleotides read TGTGCCCGTGACACCGAAAAATCCGGGGGACCTACCGCAAAAAAACTCATCTTT.

V usage is TRDV1 and J usage is TRDJ1; 12 nucleotides match TRDD3. With 1 base clipped from V and 4 bases from J, the junction kept 13 bases outside the gene matches. Germline V gives CDR1 TSWWSYY, CDR2 QGS. The CDR3 contains 19 residues. This chain's CDR3 is CALGERAYVDWGILDKLIF. The CDR3 nucleotides read TGTGCTCTTGGGGAACGGGCTTACGTCGACTGGGGGATACTCGATAAACTCATCTTT.

This clone has more than one count but fewer than ten. One end of the junction does not line up with germline, which may come from a read error. The chain employs TRDV2 and TRDJ1; 10 bases are shared with TRDD3. CDR1 GEAIGNYY and CDR2 EKD come from the germline V gene. The CDR3 spans 18 residues. Here the CDR3 DNA reads TGTGCCTGTGACACCGGAAGAAGGGGGATACGGTGCGCCGATAAACTCACCTTT. Protein product: CACDTGRRGIRCADKLTF.

This clone was observed a few times. V and J are TRDV1 and TRDJ1; 10 bases match TRDD3. Germline CDR1 TSWWSYY, CDR2 QGS. The CDR3 sequence is 22 residues long. The V gene end was trimmed by 2 bases and the J gene end by 3 bases; junction bases not matched to a gene: 24. Here the CDR3 DNA reads TGTGCTCTTGGGGAATCGCGGTCATCCTATCCGGGGGATACGCCAGGGGCCGATAAACTCATCTTT. Protein product: CALGESRSSYPGDTPGADKLIF.

The chain recombines TRDV1 with TRDJ1; 8 bases are shared with TRDD3. The germline V gene has CDR1 TSWWSYY and CDR2 QGS. This CDR3 region has 18 residues. V dropped 3 bases and J dropped 3; count of bases not matched to a gene: 15. The CDR3 protein is CALGDTPGIQTPADKLIF. In DNA, the CDR3 is TGTGCTCTTGGGGACACTCCGGGGATACAGACACCGGCCGATAAACTCATCTTT.

This clone was recorded a few times. V is TRDV1 and J is TRDJ1; D is possibly TRDD3 (6 bases). This CDR3 is built from 21 residues. Trimming stripped 0 bases from V and 0 bases from J, with 26 bases between. Germline assignment: CDR1 TSWWSYY and CDR2 QGS. The CDR3 sequence is CALGELLSPPADTGYTDKLIF. CDR3 DNA sequence: TGTGCTCTTGGGGAACTTTTAAGCCCGCCGGCGGATACAGGGTACACCGATAAACTCATCTTT.

This clone was counted a few times. This chain links TRDV1 with TRDJ1, with D tentatively TRDD3 (7 bases). Trimming took off 0 bases at V and 0 bases at J, with 23 bases between the two ends. The germline V gene has CDR1 TSWWSYY and CDR2 QGS. This CDR3 has 20 amino acids. CDR3 loop: CALGELISFRGGPYTDKLIF. The CDR3 nucleotides read TGTGCTCTTGGGGAACTTATTTCCTTCCGTGGGGGACCATACACCGATAAACTCATCTTT.

This rearrangement joins TRDV1 to TRDJ1; D gene ambiguous. The V gene lost 0 bases and the J gene lost 0 bases, with 17 bases spanning the gap. CDR3 size: 18 residues. Germline CDR1 and CDR2: TSWWSYY and QGS. The CDR3 spells CALGELDNRLHDTDKLIF. CDR3 sequence (DNA): TGTGCTCTTGGGGAACTAGACAACCGCCTGCACGACACCGATAAACTCATCTTT.

On this clone itself: One end of the junction does not line up with germline, which may come from a read error. This specimen includes other DNA sequences encoding the same CDR3. This rearrangement joins TRDV1 to TRDJ1; weak D call: TRDD2 (5 bases). Germline CDR1 reads TSWWSYY; CDR2 reads QGS. The CDR3 loop spans 18 amino acids. CDR3 nucleotides: TGTGCTCTTGGGGGAATTTGGGTACTTCCCCCGTACACCGATAAACTCATCTTC. Protein sequence: CALGGIWVLPPYTDKLIF.

This clone was detected a few times. V gene TRDV1 combines with J gene TRDJ1; D unclear. The CDR3 runs 17 residues. Per germline, CDR1 TSWWSYY and CDR2 QGS. V shed 4 bases and J shed 0 bases, with 18 bases lying between them. CDR3 amino acids: CALGGHSRSRYTDKLIF. In DNA form, the CDR3 reads TGTGCTCTTGGGGGACATTCCCGTAGCCGATACACCGATAAACTCATCTTT.

This chain joins TRDV1 and TRDJ1; TRDD2 matches 9 bases. V lost 1 base to trimming and J lost 0 bases; unmatched junction nucleotides: 6. Germline V gene sequence: CDR1 TSWWSYY, CDR2 QGS. This CDR3 comprises 17 residues. The CDR3 DNA reads TGTGCTCTTGGGGAACCATCCTTCCTACTGAACACCGATAAACTCATCTTT. The encoded protein is CALGEPSFLLNTDKLIF.

The chain combines TRDV1 with TRDJ1; either TRDD2 or TRDD3 may supply D (9 bases each). CDR1 is TSWWSYY, CDR2 QGS, per germline. The CDR3 extends over 23 amino acids. V was trimmed by 2 bases and J by 1 base, leaving 35 bases between them. The CDR3 sequence is CALGEGLPTEGYWGTLVTDKLIF. CDR3 in DNA: TGTGCTCTTGGGGAAGGCCTTCCTACTGAGGGGTACTGGGGGACCCTCGTCACCGATAAACTCATCTTT.

The chain employs TRDV1 and TRDJ1; 13 bases line up with TRDD3. The CDR3 totals 25 residues. Germline assignment: CDR1 TSWWSYY and CDR2 QGS. CDR3 in amino acids: CALRVGARYLRENTGGYANTDKLIF. CDR3 DNA: TGTGCCCTACGTGTTGGGGCTAGATACCTCCGCGAAAATACTGGGGGATACGCGAACACCGATAAACTCATCTTT.

This clone was observed a handful of times. J is TRDJ1 and V is TRDV1; the match to TRDD3 covers 9 bases. Germline V gene data show CDR1 as TSWWSYY and CDR2 as QGS. The CDR3 is 20 residues long. Trimming cost V 4 bases and J 6 bases; bases outside gene matches: 24. CDR3 sequence reads: CALGVITGESYVYWGNKLIF. DNA for the CDR3: TGTGCTCTTGGGGTTATCACAGGAGAGTCCTACGTCTACTGGGGGAATAAACTCATCTTT.

The chain has TRDV1 and TRDJ1, with TRDD3 as a possible D gene (5 bases). Germline V lookup: CDR1 TSWWSYY, CDR2 QGS. This CDR3 has 18 residues. V shed 2 bases and J shed 8 bases, with 27 bases lying between them. The CDR3 nucleotides read TGTGCTCTTGGGGAAGCTCCGGGGGGTTACCCCGGCGGTGGGAAACTCATCTTT. Its protein product is CALGEAPGGYPGGGKLIF.

As for this clone: The same CDR3 also results from other DNA sequences found in this sample. The chain carries TRDV1 and TRDJ1; tentatively, D is TRDD3 (6 bases). The CDR3 has 23 amino acids. The V end lost 6 bases, the J end lost 0 bases, and 38 bases lay between the germline ends. CDR1 and CDR2 from the germline V gene are TSWWSYY and QGS. Here the CDR3 DNA reads TGTGCTCTTGGACCTATCCGGGGGACTCTACGCCTGGTCTACTCCCCGTACACCGATAAACTCATCTTT. Its protein product is CALGPIRGTLRLVYSPYTDKLIF.

A few counts support this clone. This sequence joins TRDV1 and TRDJ1; D may be TRDD3 (9 bases). The length of the CDR3 is 22 residues. Germline V gives CDR1 TSWWSYY, CDR2 QGS. V lost 0 bases and J lost 5, with 34 bases in between. CDR3 residues: CALGELFLLLGERHGRMDKLIF. The CDR3 DNA is TGTGCTCTTGGGGAACTCTTCCTACTACTGGGGGAGAGACACGGGAGAATGGATAAACTCATCTTT.

This clone was detected only a few times. The genes are TRDV1 and TRDJ1, with D possibly TRDD2 on 6 matching bases. Trimming removed 3 bases at V and 10 bases at J, with 21 bases between. Germline values: CDR1 TSWWSYY, CDR2 QGS. The CDR3 totals 15 residues. CDR3 amino acids: CALGEHTFPPGGLIF. The CDR3 DNA reads as TGTGCTCTTGGGGAGCACACCTTCCCCCCAGGAGGACTCATCTTT.

This sequence joins TRDV1 and TRDJ1; 8 bases map to TRDD3. Germline V CDR1 and CDR2: TSWWSYY, QGS. The CDR3 is 23 residues long. The J segment lost 1 base and the V segment lost 2 bases, leaving 27 bases of the junction unmatched. CDR3 DNA sequence: TGTGCTCTTGGGGAAGTTCCCTTCTTCCCGATTCTGGGGGAGGAGCGGGGCACCGATAAACTCATCTTT. As protein: CALGEVPFFPILGEERGTDKLIF.